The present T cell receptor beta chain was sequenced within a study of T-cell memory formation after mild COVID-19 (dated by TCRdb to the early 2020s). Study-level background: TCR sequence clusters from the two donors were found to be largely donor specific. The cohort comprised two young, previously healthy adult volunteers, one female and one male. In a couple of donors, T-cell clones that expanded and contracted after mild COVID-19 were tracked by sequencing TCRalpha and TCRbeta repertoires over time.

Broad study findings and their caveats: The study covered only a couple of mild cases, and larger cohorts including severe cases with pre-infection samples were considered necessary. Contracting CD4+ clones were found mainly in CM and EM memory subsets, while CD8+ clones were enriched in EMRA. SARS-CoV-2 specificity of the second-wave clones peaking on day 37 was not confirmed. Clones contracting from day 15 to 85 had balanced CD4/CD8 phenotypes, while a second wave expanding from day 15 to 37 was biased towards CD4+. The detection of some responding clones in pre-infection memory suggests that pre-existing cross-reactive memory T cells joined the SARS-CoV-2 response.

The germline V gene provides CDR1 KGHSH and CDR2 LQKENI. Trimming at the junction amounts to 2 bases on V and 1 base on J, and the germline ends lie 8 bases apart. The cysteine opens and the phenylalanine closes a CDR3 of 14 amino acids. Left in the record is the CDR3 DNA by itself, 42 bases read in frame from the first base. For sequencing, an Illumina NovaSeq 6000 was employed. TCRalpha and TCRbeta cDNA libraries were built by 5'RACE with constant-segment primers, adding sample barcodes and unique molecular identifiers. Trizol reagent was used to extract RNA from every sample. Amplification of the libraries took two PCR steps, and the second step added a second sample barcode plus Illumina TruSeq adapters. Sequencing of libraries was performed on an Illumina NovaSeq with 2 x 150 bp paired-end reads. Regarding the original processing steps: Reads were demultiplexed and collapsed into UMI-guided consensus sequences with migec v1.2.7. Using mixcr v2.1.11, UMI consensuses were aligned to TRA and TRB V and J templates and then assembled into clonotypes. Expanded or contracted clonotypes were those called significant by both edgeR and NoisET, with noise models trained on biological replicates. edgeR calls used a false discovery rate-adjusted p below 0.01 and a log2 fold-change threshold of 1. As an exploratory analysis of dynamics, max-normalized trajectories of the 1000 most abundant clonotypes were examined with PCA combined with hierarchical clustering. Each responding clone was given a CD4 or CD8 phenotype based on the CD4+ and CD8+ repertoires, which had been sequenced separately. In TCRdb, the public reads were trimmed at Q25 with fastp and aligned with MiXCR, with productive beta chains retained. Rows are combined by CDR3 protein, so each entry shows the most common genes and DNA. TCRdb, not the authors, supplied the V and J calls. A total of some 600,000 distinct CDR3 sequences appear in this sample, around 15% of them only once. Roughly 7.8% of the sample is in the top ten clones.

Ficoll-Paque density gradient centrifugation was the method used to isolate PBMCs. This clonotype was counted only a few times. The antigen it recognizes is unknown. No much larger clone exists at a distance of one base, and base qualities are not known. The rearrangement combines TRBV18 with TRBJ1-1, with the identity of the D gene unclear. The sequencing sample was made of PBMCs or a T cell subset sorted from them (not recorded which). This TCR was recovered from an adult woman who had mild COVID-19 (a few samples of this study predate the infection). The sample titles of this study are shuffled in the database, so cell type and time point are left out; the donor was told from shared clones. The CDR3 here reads CASSPASRNTEAFF. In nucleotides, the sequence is TGTGCCAGCTCACCAGCCTCTCGGAACACTGAAGCTTTCTTT.